The entry below gives a single T cell receptor (beta chain) sequence along with its context. Original methodology: Using reference gene primer amplification, nucleated cell counts were estimated. The protocol was immunoSEQ multiplex PCR, while the TCRdb copy is restricted to in-frame clones and leaves out a portion. D and trimming were read from the DNA, whereas the V and J calls and clone size are those reported in that table. The profile shows approximately 220,000 clones, about four fifths of them singletons. Trimming removed 7 bases at V and 0 bases at J, with 10 bases between. Germline V CDR1 and CDR2: SNHLY, FYNNEI. CDR3 size: 14 residues. The entry originates in a study of blood T cell repertoires in COVID-19. Study as a whole: COVID-19 samples, acute and convalescent, were from the United States, Italy and Spain.

The sequenced sample was peripheral blood. The receptor's source is a woman of 80 years or more with acute or convalescent COVID-19. The chain couples TRBV2 to TRBJ2-1, with a weak D call TRBD2 (6 bases). The CDR3 loop reads CASIPTSSYNEQFF. The CDR3 coding sequence is TGTGCCAGCATTCCGACTAGCTCCTACAATGAGCAGTTCTTC.